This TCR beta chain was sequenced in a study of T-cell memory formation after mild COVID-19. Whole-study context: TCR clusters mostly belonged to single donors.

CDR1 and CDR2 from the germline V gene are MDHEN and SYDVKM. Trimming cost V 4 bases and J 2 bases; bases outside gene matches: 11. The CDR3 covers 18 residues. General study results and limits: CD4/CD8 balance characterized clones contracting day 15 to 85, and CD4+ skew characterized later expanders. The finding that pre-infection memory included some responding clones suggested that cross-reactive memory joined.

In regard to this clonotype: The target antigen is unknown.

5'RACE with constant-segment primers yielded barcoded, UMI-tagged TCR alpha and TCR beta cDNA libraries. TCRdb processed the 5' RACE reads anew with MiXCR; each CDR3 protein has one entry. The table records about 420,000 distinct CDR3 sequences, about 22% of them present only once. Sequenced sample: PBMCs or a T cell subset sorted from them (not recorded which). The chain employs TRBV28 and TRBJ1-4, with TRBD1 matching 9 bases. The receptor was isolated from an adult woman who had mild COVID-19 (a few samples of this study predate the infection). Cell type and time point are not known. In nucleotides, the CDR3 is TGTGCCAGCAGTTCCCCCGGGACAGGGTGGACGACTAATGAAAAACTGTTTTTT. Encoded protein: CASSSPGTGWTTNEKLFF.